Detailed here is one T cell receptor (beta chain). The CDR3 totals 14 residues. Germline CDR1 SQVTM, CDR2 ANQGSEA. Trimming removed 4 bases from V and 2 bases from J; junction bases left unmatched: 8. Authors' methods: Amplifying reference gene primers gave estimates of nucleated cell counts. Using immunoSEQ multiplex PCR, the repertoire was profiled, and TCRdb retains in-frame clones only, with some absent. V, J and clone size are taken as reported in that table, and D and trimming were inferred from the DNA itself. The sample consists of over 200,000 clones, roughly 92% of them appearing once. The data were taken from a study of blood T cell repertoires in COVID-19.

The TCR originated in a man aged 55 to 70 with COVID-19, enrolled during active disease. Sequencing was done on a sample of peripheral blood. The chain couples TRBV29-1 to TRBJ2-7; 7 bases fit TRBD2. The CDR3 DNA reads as TGCAGCGTTGTGTGGCGGGAGTTGGCCTACGAGCAGTACTTC. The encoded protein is CSVVWRELAYEQYF.